This T cell receptor (beta chain) was identified in a study of T cells in Graves' hyperthyroidism and ophthalmopathy. For the diagnoses, clinical symptoms, serum thyroxine and TRAb, thyroid ultrasound and orbital computed tomography were used. 10 ml fresh peripheral blood yielded the PBMCs. Study outcomes and limitations: Most thyroid clonotypes expanded above 0.001 appeared in blood too. Model output signaled ophthalmopathy a median around 5.9 months ahead of onset.

This clonotype was seen many times. The antigen remains undetermined. Template material for amplifying TCR beta CDR3 regions consisted of RNA transcripts. The HTBI primer set drove a first-round RT-PCR of the TCR CDR3. Via MiXCR, TCRdb re-called the multiplex PCR reads, giving one row per CDR3 protein. This repertoire shows about 530,000 distinct CDR3 sequences, approximately 17% found once; its top ten account for 17%. Sequencing was performed on blood. This TCR came from a woman between 18 and 30 years old with Graves' ophthalmopathy.

In DNA, the CDR3 is TGTGCCAGCAGCTTAGAGGGGGCAGGAAACACTGAAGCTTTCTTT. Translated, it gives CASSLEGAGNTEAFF. This rearrangement joins TRBV11-2 to TRBJ1-1; a weak D match, TRBD1 (6 bases). The V end was cut by 0 bases, the J end by 2 bases, with 10 bases between. Germline V gene sequence: CDR1 SGHAT, CDR2 FQNNGV. This CDR3 comprises 15 residues.